This T cell receptor (beta chain) was recorded in a study of blood T cell repertoires in COVID-19. As for the study in general: T cells, B-cell-depleted T cells, or PBMCs provided the cDNA or gDNA that served as material.

As originally analysed: Amplified reference gene primers provided the basis for estimating nucleated cell counts. Sequencing was performed with immunoSEQ multiplex PCR; in TCRdb, only in-frame clones are kept and a portion is missing. V and J calls and clone size are given by that table; D and trimming were obtained from the DNA. The profile shows 200,000 to 300,000 clones, 70% to 90% of them singletons. CDR3 length: 13 residues. In germline, CDR1 is MRHNA, CDR2 SNTAGT. Trimming cost V 0 bases and J 7 bases, with 9 bases left between them. The rearrangement uses TRBV6-4 and TRBJ1-2, with D perhaps matching TRBD1 (6 bases). Sequenced: peripheral blood. This receptor was obtained from a woman aged 40 to 50 with acute or convalescent COVID-19. The CDR3 spells CASSDSGALGYTF. In DNA, the CDR3 is TGTGCCAGCAGTGACTCGGGGGCACTTGGCTACACCTTC.